The rows below give T cell receptor beta chains drawn from one sample of a study of T cell repertoires in cytomegalovirus infection. Their cognate antigens are unknown. TCRdb re-derived calls from the reads in MiXCR, one entry per CDR3 protein. The sample includes 110,000 or so distinct CDR3 sequences, 30% of them seen just once. The sequencing used CD8+ T cells from cultured PBMCs, collected from culture after CMV antigen stimulation. The receptors come from a human donor in good health (CMV status not recorded). Some clones in this sample may be carry-over from other donors' samples. CDR3s include the opening cysteine and the closing phenylalanine or tryptophan. The D gene is left open where the match is weak. Size is stated for part of the rows, as once, few or many counts, or as a class when the clone is expanded.

>TRBJ1-5|few|.|TRBV5-6
TGTGCCAGCAGCTTGGGGGCAGCCGTAAGTGGCAATCAGCCCCAGCATTTT
CASSLGAAVSGNQPQHF
>TRBJ1-4|few|TRBD1|TRBV6-5
TGTGCCAGCAGTTACTCAGGGGGCCTCGGGGAAAAACTGTTTTTT
CASSYSGGLGEKLFF
>TRBJ2-7|.|TRBD1|TRBV7-9
TGTGCCAGCAGCACCCGGGACAGTGGAGTCTACGAGCAGTACTTC
CASSTRDSGVYEQYF
>TRBJ2-1|.|TRBD2|TRBV19
TGTGCCAGTAGTATATCGACGGGGACTACCGACAATGAGCAGTTCTTC
CASSISTGTTDNEQFF
>TRBJ1-2|few|.|TRBV11-1
TGTGCCAGCAGCCCGAGGCAGGGGCATGGCTATGGCTACACCTTC
CASSPRQGHGYGYTF
>TRBJ2-1|.|TRBD2|TRBV7-6
TGTGCCAGCAGCTCGGGACTAGCATCCAATGAGCAGTTCTTC
CASSSGLASNEQFF
>TRBJ2-5|many|TRBD2|TRBV12-3/TRBV12-4
TGTGCCAGCAGCCAGCTAGCGGGGTTGGTCGAGACCCAGTACTTC
CASSQLAGLVETQYF
>TRBJ2-1|few|.|TRBV5-6
TGTGCCAGCAGCTTGGGAGTTGAGCAGTTCTTC
CASSLGVEQFF
>TRBJ2-3|many|TRBD2|TRBV6-4
TGTGCCAGCAGCCCTAGGGGACTAGAAGGAGATACGCAGTATTTT
CASSPRGLEGDTQYF
>TRBJ2-3|.|TRBD2|TRBV27
TGTGCCAGCAGTTTGAGCGGGGGGGTCACAGATACGCAGTATTTT
CASSLSGGVTDTQYF
>TRBJ2-3|few|.|TRBV5-1
TGCGCCAGCAGCTTGACAGCCACAGATACGCAGTATTTT
CASSLTATDTQYF
>TRBJ1-5|.|.|TRBV6-6
TGTGCCAGTTCCCCCTCGACAGGTTTATTTAGCAATCAGCCCCAGCATTTT
CASSPSTGLFSNQPQHF
>TRBJ1-1|.|.|TRBV15
TGTGCCACCAGCAGAGAGTCGGGACCGTTCACTGAAGCTTTCTTT
CATSRESGPFTEAFF
>TRBJ1-2|.|TRBD1|TRBV19
TGTGCCAGTAACGAGGGGGCGCGGGGCTACACCTTC
CASNEGARGYTF
>TRBJ2-2|.|.|TRBV2
TGTGCCAGCAGTGACCCAGGGAGTACCGGGGAGCTGTTTTTT
CASSDPGSTGELFF
>TRBJ1-4|.|TRBD1|TRBV7-9
TGTGCCAGCAGCTTAAAACACGGGGGACAGACAACTAATGAAAAACTGTTTTTT
CASSLKHGGQTTNEKLFF
>TRBJ2-3|few|.|TRBV4-1
TGCGCCAGCAGCCAAGTGTGGCAGAGAAACACAGATACGCAGTATTTT
CASSQVWQRNTDTQYF
>TRBJ2-1|.|TRBD1|TRBV24-1
TGTGCCACCATTAACCGGGACAGGGGTTCGACTGGTGAGCAGTTCTTC
CATINRDRGSTGEQFF
>TRBJ2-1|few|.|TRBV28
TGTGCCAGCAGTCCAGCAGGGGTTATTAGTAATGAGCAGTTCTTC
CASSPAGVISNEQFF
>TRBJ2-7|few|.|TRBV7-2
TGTGCCAGCAGCCCGGCGACGGCTTACGAGCAGTACTTC
CASSPATAYEQYF
>TRBJ2-1|.|.|TRBV5-6
TGTGCCAGCAGTATTATAGGACAGCTTGGGGGAAATGAGCAGTTCTTC
CASSIIGQLGGNEQFF
>TRBJ2-1|.|TRBD1|TRBV20-1
TGCAGTGCTAGCAGGGGGTCCTACAATGAGCAGTTCTTC
CSASRGSYNEQFF
>TRBJ2-1|few|.|TRBV7-4
TGTGCCAGCAGCTCCTCCGGAGCGGATGAGCAGTTCTTC
CASSSSGADEQFF
>TRBJ2-1|few|TRBD2|TRBV6-4
TGTGCCAGCAGTGACTTCCTCTCACTAGCGGGGGGCAATGAGCAGTTCTTC
CASSDFLSLAGGNEQFF
>TRBJ1-6|.|.|TRBV11-2
TGTGCCAGCAGCTCGGGATTCTCCTATAATTCACCCCTCCACTTT
CASSSGFSYNSPLHF
>TRBJ2-4|many|.|TRBV28
TGTGCCAGCAGCGTCACAGGGTCAGCCAAAAACATTCAGTACTTC
CASSVTGSAKNIQYF
>TRBJ1-1|.|.|TRBV29-1
TGCAGCGCTGCCAGGGCGGTGAACACTGAAGCTTTCTTT
CSAARAVNTEAFF
>TRBJ2-4|.|.|TRBV20-1
TGCAGTGCTAGGGGTGCGATAGCCAAAAACATTCAGTACTTC
CSARGAIAKNIQYF
>TRBJ2-5|many|TRBD1|TRBV20-1
TGCAGTGCTAGTCTAACGGCAGGACAGGGGCGAGGAGAGACCCAGTACTTC
CSASLTAGQGRGETQYF
>TRBJ1-4|many|.|TRBV6-5
TGTGCCAGCAGTTACTCTGGCAGTTGGAGAGAAAAACTGTTTTTT
CASSYSGSWREKLFF
>TRBJ2-7|few|.|TRBV15
TGTGCCACCAGCAAAGAAAGCTACGAGCAGTACTTC
CATSKESYEQYF
>TRBJ1-2|.|.|TRBV7-8
TGTGCCAGCAGCCAGATTCACACCCGATCTCTGTTC
CASSQIHTRSLF
>TRBJ2-2|few|.|TRBV14
TGTGCCAGCAGCCAACACGGGACAAAAGGGGTCCCCGGGGAGCTGTTTTTT
CASSQHGTKGVPGELFF
>TRBJ1-1|.|TRBD1|TRBV4-2
TGTGCCAGCAGCCAAGAGGACAGGGGGTGGCACACTGAAGCTTTCTTT
CASSQEDRGWHTEAFF
>TRBJ2-7|.|TRBD1|TRBV6-5
TGTGCCAGCAGCCTGGACAGGGGGGTCTTCGGCGAGCAGTACTTC
CASSLDRGVFGEQYF
>TRBJ2-7|many|.|TRBV3-1
TGTGCCAGCAGCCAATCGATAACCGAGCAGTACTTC
CASSQSITEQYF
>TRBJ2-5|few|TRBD2|TRBV5-1
TGCGCCAGCAGCTTGGCCGGGGAGGGGACCCAGTACTTC
CASSLAGEGTQYF
>TRBJ2-1|.|TRBD2|TRBV11-2
TGTGCCAGCAGCTTAAGAGCTGGCGGAGCGGGGAATGAGCAGTTCTTC
CASSLRAGGAGNEQFF
>TRBJ2-3|.|.|TRBV5-6
TGTGCCAGCAGCTTACAAGGGAACACAGATACGCAGTATTTT
CASSLQGNTDTQYF
>TRBJ2-6|many|.|TRBV7-6
TGTGCCAGCAGCCCCCTCAGCTCTGGGGCCAACGTCCTGACTTTC
CASSPLSSGANVLTF
>TRBJ2-7|.|.|TRBV7-9
TGTGCCAGCAGCTTAGATGGGACTCAGAGCTCCTACGAGCAGTACTTC
CASSLDGTQSSYEQYF
>TRBJ2-2|.|.|TRBV27
TGTGCCAGCAGTTTAACTAGTCCACTCGGGGAGCTGTTTTTT
CASSLTSPLGELFF
>TRBJ1-4|few|.|TRBV7-9
TGTGCCAGCAGCCCCGAGGCAACTAATGAAAAACTGTTTTTT
CASSPEATNEKLFF
>TRBJ2-5|.|.|TRBV7-8
TGTGCCAGCAGCCAGATTGCGGGGGAGACCCAGTACTTC
CASSQIAGETQYF
>TRBJ1-3|.|TRBD1|TRBV7-2
TGTGCCAGCAGCCCAGGACAGGGGGCTGGAAACACCATATATTTT
CASSPGQGAGNTIYF
>TRBJ1-2|.|.|TRBV28
TGTGCCAGCAGTTTGGGGGTAGCATATGGCTACACCTTC
CASSLGVAYGYTF
>TRBJ2-3|many|.|TRBV20-1
TGCAGTGCCCGGGACTTCACATGGGGGGCCAACACAGATACGCAGTATTTT
CSARDFTWGANTDTQYF
>TRBJ2-7|few|.|TRBV25-1
TGTGCCAGCAGTGAGGGGACGCCGACCTACGAGCAGTACTTC
CASSEGTPTYEQYF
>TRBJ1-2|many|TRBD1|TRBV29-1
TGCAGTGTGGACAGGGGGATCCATGGCTACACCTTC
CSVDRGIHGYTF
>TRBJ1-1|few|.|TRBV29-1
TGCAGCGCTCAGGGGTTGGGCGCTGAAGCTTTCTTT
CSAQGLGAEAFF